Below are 27 T cell receptor beta chains sequenced from a single sample in a study of shared T cell receptors in the human thymus. Sequenced by immunoSEQ multiplex PCR; TCRdb stores in-frame clones only, minus some. Here the sample spans about 730,000 clones, over 75% being singletons. This same sample was also taken into another study, of human thymus T cells.

The sequencing sample was made of thymocytes. The receptors were sampled from a girl under three years old with a congenital heart defect.

The chain couples TRBV25-1 to TRBJ2-7; tentatively, D is TRBD1 (6 bases). Germline CDR1 and CDR2: MGHDK and SYGVNS. Trimming left V 6 bases short and J 5 bases short, with 17 bases between. CDR3 length: 14 amino acids. CDR3 region: CASSNQTGSNEQYF. CDR3 nucleotide sequence: TGTGCCAGCAGCAATCAGACAGGTTCTAACGAGCAGTACTTC.

The V call is TRBV2, the J call TRBJ1-5; D not resolved. This CDR3 spans 17 amino acids. Deletions cut 1 base from V and 0 bases from J, with 13 bases between. Per germline, CDR1 SNHLY and CDR2 FYNNEI. CDR3 loop: CASSEENIKYSNQPQHF. DNA of the CDR3: TGTGCCAGCAGTGAAGAAAACATAAAATATAGCAATCAGCCCCAGCATTTT. Full variable domain (missing parts from reference TRBV2 and TRBJ1-5): EPEVTQTPSHQVTQMGQEVILRCVPISNHLYFYWYRQILGQKVEFLVSFYNNEISEKSEIFDDQFSVERPDGSNFTLKIRSTKLEDSAMYFCASSEENIKYSNQPQHFGDGTRLSIL.

The rearrangement uses TRBV7-9 and TRBJ1-1, with D possibly TRBD1 on 6 matching bases. CDR1 and CDR2 from the germline V gene are SEHNR and FQNEAQ (reference sequence). Trimming pared 1 base from V and 1 base from J, leaving 13 bases between. The CDR3 spans 16 residues. Here the CDR3 reads CASSLVPWGPNTEAFF. In DNA, the CDR3 is TGTGCCAGCAGCTTAGTCCCTTGGGGGCCGAACACTGAAGCTTTCTTT.

This clone was found a few times. The chain recombines TRBV15 with TRBJ2-7; tentative D call: TRBD1 (5 bases). Trimming removed 1 base at V and 3 bases at J, with 16 bases between. Germline loops: CDR1 LNHNV, CDR2 YYDKDF (reference sequence). CDR3 length: 16 residues. CDR3 residues: CATSRAEWWGVYEQYF. Written as DNA, the CDR3 is TGTGCCACCAGCAGAGCAGAATGGTGGGGCGTCTACGAGCAGTACTTC.

V gene TRBV11-2 combines with J gene TRBJ2-5; 7 bases are shared with TRBD1. This CDR3 has 18 residues. Germline V gives CDR1 SGHAT, CDR2 FQNNGV. Trimming took 1 base from V and 5 from J; bases not matched to a gene: 16. CDR3 DNA: TGTGCCAGCAGCTTAGGTGGAGGACAGGTCGTTGGGTTTGAGACCCAGTACTTC. This translates into CASSLGGGQVVGFETQYF.

The chain couples TRBV5-5 to TRBJ1-2; D not resolved. The CDR3 spans 15 residues. Germline lookup yields CDR1 SGHKS and CDR2 YYEKEE (reference sequence). V dropped 0 bases and J dropped 4 bases, with 13 bases sitting between them. The CDR3 bases are TGTGCCAGCAGCTTGGCCGGGGTTGGGCCCTATGGCTACACCTTC. It codes for CASSLAGVGPYGYTF.

This rearrangement joins TRBV14 to TRBJ1-6, with 10 bases identical to TRBD1. The V gene's germline CDR1 is SGHDN and CDR2 FVKESK. The V gene end was trimmed by 4 bases and the J gene end by 8 bases; junction bases not matched to a gene: 8. This CDR3 has 16 residues. In DNA, the CDR3 is TGTGCCAGCAGCCTTTCCCCCGGGACAGGGGATTCACCCCTCCACTTT. It encodes CASSLSPGTGDSPLHF.

The J gene is TRBJ2-2, the V gene TRBV7-9; 9 bases match TRBD1. Germline CDR1 is SEHNR and CDR2 is FQNEAQ (reference sequence). This CDR3 is built from 15 residues. With V trimmed by 8 bases and J by 5 bases, 9 bases remained unmatched. For the CDR3, the DNA is TGTGCCAGCCGCAACAGGGGGCAGGTGACCGGGGAGCTGTTTTTT. Translating it yields CASRNRGQVTGELFF.

The V gene is TRBV14, the J gene TRBJ2-3; a possible D gene is TRBD1 (6 bases). Trimming left V 5 bases short and J 2 bases short, with 14 bases between. Germline CDR1 SGHDN, CDR2 FVKESK. The CDR3 consists of 15 residues. The CDR3 DNA sequence: TGTGCCAGCAGCTCAAAGGGGGAACTCACAGATACGCAGTATTTT. Protein product: CASSSKGELTDTQYF.

The rearrangement joins TRBV11-2 to TRBJ1-4; no clear D. CDR3 length equals 14 residues. Germline assignment: CDR1 SGHAT and CDR2 FQNNGV. The germline V and J ends were trimmed by 0 bases and 8 bases, with 10 bases remaining between them. This chain's CDR3 is CASSLDTSREKLFF. In DNA form, the CDR3 reads TGTGCCAGCAGCTTAGATACCTCTAGGGAAAAACTGTTTTTT. The full variable domain, in which reference TRBV11-2 and TRBJ1-4 provide the parts outside the CDR3, is EAGVAQSPRYKIIEKRQSVAFWCNPISGHATLYWYQQILGQGPKLLIQFQNNGVVDDSQLPKDRFSAERLKGVDSTLKIQPAKLEDSAVYLCASSLDTSREKLFFGSGTQLSVL.

J is TRBJ1-5 and V is TRBV27, with TRBD1 matching 8 bases. The CDR3 contains 15 residues. V was clipped by 5 bases and J by 5 bases; unmatched bases: 8. Germline V gene lookup returns CDR1 MNHEY and CDR2 SMNVEV (reference sequence). The CDR3 bases are TGTGCCAGCAGTCAAATCCGGGACAGGCATCAGCCCCAGCATTTT. It translates to CASSQIRDRHQPQHF.

This clone appeared a single time. The V call is TRBV5-6, the J call TRBJ2-3; perhaps TRBD2 as D (6 bases). The V and J ends lost 2 bases and 9 bases respectively, with 13 bases between them. The CDR3 spans 13 residues. Germline CDR1 and CDR2: SGHDT and YYEEEE. CDR3 bases: TGTGCCAGCAGCTTTAATCGCGGGGAGACGCAGTATTTT. The encoded protein is CASSFNRGETQYF.

V and J are TRBV5-6 and TRBJ2-6, with 9 bases identical to TRBD1. CDR1 is SGHDT and CDR2 is YYEEEE in the germline V gene. This CDR3 contains 16 residues. With 3 bases clipped from V and 4 bases from J, the junction kept 5 bases outside the gene matches. The CDR3 nucleotides read TGTGCCAGCAGCTATACAGGGGGCCCCGGGGCCAACGTCCTGACTTTC. Its translation: CASSYTGGPGANVLTF.

V and J are TRBV6-1 and TRBJ1-5; D possibly corresponds to TRBD1 (6 bases). Germline loops: CDR1 MNHNS, CDR2 SASEGT. This CDR3 has 13 amino acids. Trimming pared 3 bases from V and 4 bases from J, leaving 7 bases between. CDR3 region: CASSDRGNQPQHF. DNA for the CDR3: TGTGCCAGCAGTGACAGGGGTAATCAGCCCCAGCATTTT.

The CDR3 DNA follows: TGTGCCAGCAGAGTAGCGGGGGAACAGTACTTC. It yields the protein CASRVAGEQYF. The chain has TRBV6-5 and TRBJ2-7, with TRBD2 identical over 9 bases. The V and J ends lost 6 bases and 10 bases, in that order; junction bases with no gene match: 4. The CDR3 is made up of 11 amino acids. Germline V gene data show CDR1 as MNHEY and CDR2 as SVGAGI.

The chain uses TRBV9 and TRBJ1-2; 11 bases align to TRBD1. The CDR3 has 18 amino acids. From germline, CDR1 is SGDLS and CDR2 YYNGEE. The V segment lost 4 bases and the J segment 4 bases; nucleotides outside the gene matches: 15. CDR3 in amino acids: CASSPDGGQGAPRYGYTF. The CDR3 bases are TGTGCCAGCAGCCCCGACGGAGGACAGGGGGCGCCCCGCTATGGCTACACCTTC.

This clone was seen a handful of times. This chain joins TRBV6-1 and TRBJ1-2; possible D gene TRBD1, 6 bases. The ends were cut back, 0 bases at V and 1 base at J, with 12 bases in the middle. The CDR3 length is 16 residues. The germline V gene has CDR1 MNHNS and CDR2 SASEGT. The CDR3 bases are TGTGCCAGCAGTGAAGCGGGGGGGCCTATTAACTATGGCTACACCTTC. Translated: CASSEAGGPINYGYTF.

The chain carries TRBV5-1 and TRBJ2-4; 7 nucleotides agree with TRBD1. Germline CDR1 SGHRS, CDR2 YFSETQ. Trimming at V came to 7 bases and at J to 0 bases, leaving 16 bases not matched to a gene. This CDR3 is 18 amino acids long. The CDR3 spells CASRYNTRQGLAKNIQYF. CDR3 coding DNA: TGCGCCAGCCGATATAACACTAGACAGGGCCTAGCCAAAAACATTCAGTACTTC.

V is TRBV4-1 and J is TRBJ1-5, with D tentatively TRBD1 (5 bases). Deletions cut 5 bases from V and 2 bases from J, with 13 bases between. CDR3 length equals 15 residues. Germline-derived CDR1 and CDR2 are MGHRA and YSYEKL. The CDR3 sequence is CASSTGGRGNQPQHF. CDR3 DNA: TGCGCCAGCAGCACGGGGGGACGGGGCAATCAGCCCCAGCATTTT.

The V gene is TRBV10-1, the J gene TRBJ2-7; 7 bases map to TRBD1. The CDR3 contains 14 residues. The trim removed 3 bases at V and 1 base at J, leaving 3 bases unmatched. Germline V gives CDR1 WNHNN, CDR2 SYGVQD (reference sequence). CDR3 region: CASSDRDRSYEQYF. CDR3 DNA sequence: TGCGCCAGCAGTGACCGGGACAGATCCTACGAGCAGTACTTC.

This clone occurred once. V gene TRBV6-4 combines with J gene TRBJ1-6, with D maybe TRBD1 (5 bases). The CDR3 sequence is 17 residues long. Germline CDR1 reads MRHNA; CDR2 reads SNTAGT. Between the trimmed V and J ends, which lost 0 bases and 1 base, there was a span of 10 bases. The CDR3 protein is CASSDSGGASYNSPLHF. As DNA, the CDR3 is TGTGCCAGCAGTGACTCAGGAGGGGCATCCTATAATTCACCCCTCCACTTT.

The chain carries TRBV4-3 and TRBJ1-3; 9 bases align to TRBD1. Per germline, CDR1 LGHNA and CDR2 YSLEER. The CDR3 sequence is 18 residues long. V lost 0 bases, J lost 0 bases, and 6 bases stayed unmatched. The CDR3 DNA sequence: TGCGCCAGCAGCCAAGACTTAGGGACAGGGAGCTCTGGAAACACCATATATTTT. This encodes CASSQDLGTGSSGNTIYF.

Only a few counts were recorded for this clone. The rearrangement uses TRBV15 and TRBJ1-5; 7 nucleotides match TRBD1. Germline CDR1 reads LNHNV; CDR2 reads YYDKDF (reference sequence). The CDR3 loop spans 17 amino acids. V shed 0 bases and J 4 bases; nucleotides not matched to a gene: 9. The CDR3 coding sequence is TGTGCCACCAGCAGAGAAGACCTAACAGGGGTTAATCAGCCCCAGCATTTT. Translating it yields CATSREDLTGVNQPQHF.

This clone has only one observation. The chain joins TRBV6-5 to TRBJ1-2; weak D call: TRBD1 (5 bases). The CDR3 spans 13 residues. CDR1 and CDR2 (germline): MNHEY, SVGAGI. Trimming took off 2 bases at V and 6 bases at J, with 10 bases between the two ends. CDR3 amino acids: CASSYRGGDGYTF. DNA for the CDR3: TGTGCCAGCAGTTACCGAGGAGGGGATGGCTACACCTTC.

The chain uses TRBV10-2 and TRBJ1-6; maybe TRBD1 (5 bases). V was cut by 4 bases and J by 2 bases, with 9 bases left in between. The CDR3 covers 15 residues. Looked up from germline, CDR1 is WSHSY and CDR2 is SAAADI. CDR3 nucleotides: TGCGCCAGCAGTGTGGGGCCCACCTATAATTCACCCCTCCACTTT. It codes for CASSVGPTYNSPLHF.

The V gene is TRBV6-4, the J gene TRBJ2-1, with 8 bases identical to TRBD2. Trimming cost V 2 bases and J 2 bases; bases outside gene matches: 11. This CDR3 spans 18 amino acids. Germline loops: CDR1 MRHNA, CDR2 SNTAGT. CDR3: CASSDGTGGLTAYNEQFF. The CDR3 DNA reads TGTGCCAGCAGTGACGGTACGGGGGGGCTAACAGCCTACAATGAGCAGTTCTTC.

The chain recombines TRBV30 with TRBJ1-5; maybe TRBD1 (5 bases). Germline V gene sequence: CDR1 GTSNPN, CDR2 SVGIG (reference sequence). This CDR3 has 14 residues. Trimming shortened V by 5 bases and J by 4 bases, and 15 bases separated the two germline ends. DNA of the CDR3: TGTGCCTGGTCCCAGGGAGCGGGTAATCAGCCCCAGCATTTT. Protein: CAWSQGAGNQPQHF.